A single T cell receptor (beta chain) is shown here with its context. The target antigen is unknown. Each and every patient relapsed after autologous stem cell transplantation, and patients got differing brentuximab vedotin exposure. This specimen belongs to a study of PD-1 blockade in classical Hodgkin lymphoma. Study summary: Nivolumab dosed at 3 mg/kg went to patients intravenously every 2 weeks.

Per the germline V gene, CDR1 is LNHDA and CDR2 is SQIVND (reference sequence). This CDR3 is 16 amino acids long. V trimming: 4 bases; J trimming: 3 bases; junction bases outside the gene matches: 5. Method: immunoSEQ multiplex PCR; TCRdb's copy keeps in-frame clones and lacks some. In the table there are about 21,000 clones, 74% of which are singletons. Notes on the study in general: The authors excluded patients who started nivolumab under 1 year after ASCT. Newly diagnosed patients reportedly trailed healthy donors in baseline TCR diversity.

The TCR sequence derives from a human donor with classical Hodgkin lymphoma. Sequencing was performed on peripheral blood mononuclear cells (PBMCs), taken at baseline. The chain recombines TRBV19 with TRBJ2-1, with 11 bases that match TRBD2. The CDR3, as DNA: TGTGCCAGTAGTACCCAGGGGACTAGCGGCTACAATGAGCAGTTCTTC. Its protein product is CASSTQGTSGYNEQFF.